A selection of T cell receptor beta chains follows, all from one sample in a study of shared T cell receptors in the human thymus. Profiled with immunoSEQ multiplex PCR; TCRdb holds only in-frame clones, not every one. The table shows 720,000 or so clones, with 80% to 90% occurring only once. Separately, the same data were catalogued under a study of human thymus T cells.

Sequencing used thymocytes. These receptors were collected from a girl under two years old with a congenital heart defect. Each CDR3 is given with its conserved first and last residue. D genes are given only for firm matches. The size field is filled for only some rows; it gives once, few, many or a size class.

clone_size,j_call,v_call,d_call,cdr3_nt,cdr3_aa
-,TRBJ1-2,TRBV4-1,TRBD1,TGCGCCAGCAGCCAAGGGACGGGACAGGATGGCTACACCTTC,CASSQGTGQDGYTF
-,TRBJ1-2,TRBV15,TRBD1,TGTGCCACCAGCAGAGAAACGGACAGGGACGCTCATAACTATGGCTACACCTTC,CATSRETDRDAHNYGYTF
few,TRBJ1-4,TRBV14,-,TGTGCCAGCAGCCAAGAGTTACGGGGGGAAAAACTGTTTTTT,CASSQELRGEKLFF
-,TRBJ1-4,TRBV2,-,TGTGCCAGCAGTGCCAGGGGCTACGAAAAACTGTTTTTT,CASSARGYEKLFF
-,TRBJ1-1,TRBV5-1,-,TGCGCCAGCAGCTTGTCGGGAAGGGTAGCTTTCTTT,CASSLSGRVAFF
-,TRBJ2-7,TRBV27,TRBD2,TGTGCCAGCAGTTTATCGTGGGGGGGCTCCTACGAGCAGTACTTC,CASSLSWGGSYEQYF
-,TRBJ1-2,TRBV19,-,TGTGCCAGTAGTCCGGGTCCCGAGGATGGCTACACCTTC,CASSPGPEDGYTF
-,TRBJ1-2,TRBV2,-,TGTGCCAGCACCCAACCCCCGGGACAACAAGGCTACACCTTC,CASTQPPGQQGYTF
-,TRBJ2-3,TRBV5-1,TRBD1,TGCGCCAGCAGCACAACCCGGACAGGGACTCAAGATACGCAGTATTTT,CASSTTRTGTQDTQYF
-,TRBJ1-5,TRBV28,-,TGTGCCAGCACCAAAAAAGGGATTCGGGAGTATAGCAATCAGCCCCAGCATTTT,CASTKKGIREYSNQPQHF
-,TRBJ1-2,TRBV18,-,TGTGCCAGCTCACCACCGGACATAAAGGGGTACTATGGCTACACCTTC,CASSPPDIKGYYGYTF
few,TRBJ1-2,TRBV9,TRBD1,TGTGCCAGCAGCGTAAGACAGGGGGATACTTGGGGCTACACCTTC,CASSVRQGDTWGYTF
-,TRBJ1-1,TRBV7-9,-,TGTGCCAGCAGCTTAGGGAGGACTGAAGCTTTCTTT,CASSLGRTEAFF
-,TRBJ1-6,TRBV2,-,TGTGCCAGCAGACAGACAGGTCGGAGCTCCTATAATTCACCCCTCCACTTT,CASRQTGRSSYNSPLHF
-,TRBJ1-2,TRBV9,-,TGTGCCGGCAGCGTCGACCAGGGCGGTGGCTACACCTTC,CAGSVDQGGGYTF
-,TRBJ2-7,TRBV19,TRBD1,TGTGCCAGTAAACTGGACAGGGAAGGCAACGAGCAGTACTTC,CASKLDREGNEQYF
-,TRBJ1-3,TRBV4-1,-,TGCGCCAGCAGCCAAGCGTCCGCAAAGAGCACCATATATTTT,CASSQASAKSTIYF
-,TRBJ1-6,TRBV11-2,-,TGTGCCAGCAGCCTTGACAGGCCGGATTCACCCCTCCACTTT,CASSLDRPDSPLHF
-,TRBJ1-2,TRBV5-1,-,TGCGCCAGCAGCCCGGGCGGGGACTTAGGCTACACCTTC,CASSPGGDLGYTF
-,TRBJ1-5,TRBV6-5,TRBD1,TGTGCCAGCAGAGGGACAGGTTCGGGTCAGCCCCAGCATTTT,CASRGTGSGQPQHF
-,TRBJ1-5,TRBV6-6,TRBD1,TGTGCCAGCAGGGCTCAGGGGGCAGATCAGCCCCAGCATTTT,CASRAQGADQPQHF
-,TRBJ1-5,TRBV6-5,-,TGTGCCAGCAGTTTTGGGGGCCGCAATCAGCCCCAGCATTTT,CASSFGGRNQPQHF
-,TRBJ1-5,TRBV5-6,TRBD1,TGTGCCAGCAGCTTGGCTCCTGACAGGGGTAATCAGCCCCAGCATTTT,CASSLAPDRGNQPQHF
-,TRBJ1-1,TRBV27,TRBD1,TGTGCCAGCAGTCCCAACCCAACCGTGGAGGGGGCAGGGTTGACTTTCTTT,CASSPNPTVEGAGLTFF
-,TRBJ1-1,TRBV2,-,TGTGCCAGCAACAGGACCGGACGGCTGAACACTGAAGCTTTCTTT,CASNRTGRLNTEAFF
-,TRBJ1-3,TRBV29-1,-,TGCAGCGTCCAAACTCATTGGAACACCATATATTTT,CSVQTHWNTIYF
-,TRBJ1-1,TRBV15,-,TGTGCCACCAGCAGAGTTGGACTCGGGCCCTGGGGAAACACTGAAGCTTTCTTT,CATSRVGLGPWGNTEAFF
-,TRBJ1-5,TRBV19,-,TGTGCCAGTAGCGGACTGGACGGAGTCAATCAGCCCCAGCATTTT,CASSGLDGVNQPQHF
-,TRBJ1-2,TRBV27,-,TGTGCCAGCAGTTTAATCGGGCCCTACGGGACACTTAGTGGCTACACCTTC,CASSLIGPYGTLSGYTF
-,TRBJ2-5,TRBV2,TRBD1,TGTGCCAGCAGCCAGGACAGGGGATCGGAGACCCAGTACTTC,CASSQDRGSETQYF
-,TRBJ1-2,TRBV30,-,TGTGCCTGGAGTCCCCGACTAGGACATCCCCCTATAAGTCCACATAGCTTCTATGGCTACACCTTC,CAWSPRLGHPPISPHSFYGYTF
-,TRBJ2-1,TRBV12-5,TRBD1,TGTGCTAGTGGTCCCCTTTGGGACCTCCCGGGACAGGGTTACAATGAGCAGTTCTTC,CASGPLWDLPGQGYNEQFF
-,TRBJ2-1,TRBV7-3,-,TGTGCCAGCAGCTTGCGGGTATCGCAAGCCTACAATGAGCAGTTCTTC,CASSLRVSQAYNEQFF
-,TRBJ1-3,TRBV7-9,-,TGTGCCAGCAGCCACACCCCGACTGGAAACACCATATATTTT,CASSHTPTGNTIYF
-,TRBJ2-1,TRBV5-1,TRBD1,TGCGCCACCCGGGACAGGGGAGGTGATGAGCAGTTCTTC,CATRDRGGDEQFF
-,TRBJ1-1,TRBV29-1,-,TGCAGCGTTGGGAGTGAAGCTTTCTTT,CSVGSEAFF
-,TRBJ1-1,TRBV28,-,TGTGCCAGCAGTTCCCACAGGGATAACACTGAAGCTTTCTTT,CASSSHRDNTEAFF
-,TRBJ1-2,TRBV11-2,-,TGTGCCAGCAGCTTAGATTTGAGGGACATAGGCTACACCTTC,CASSLDLRDIGYTF
-,TRBJ2-5,TRBV19,TRBD2,TGTGCCAGTAGTATAGTCCATCAGACTAGCGGGGCAAGGCGAGAGACCCAGTACTTC,CASSIVHQTSGARRETQYF
-,TRBJ2-7,TRBV7-2,-,TGTGCCACCAGAAAGGCAGGGCTGAGGACCTACGAGCAGTACTTC,CATRKAGLRTYEQYF
-,TRBJ2-7,TRBV7-8,-,TGTGCCAGCAGCTTAGGGGCGGGGGCAGCCTACGAGCAGTACTTC,CASSLGAGAAYEQYF
-,TRBJ1-1,TRBV5-4,TRBD1,TGTGCCAGCAGACAGGGGGGGACTGAAGCTTTCTTT,CASRQGGTEAFF
once,TRBJ1-1,TRBV6-1,-,TGTGCCAGCAGTGAAGGGGGCAGGGAGGGGATGAACACTGAAGCTTTCTTT,CASSEGGREGMNTEAFF
-,TRBJ1-1,TRBV6-1,-,TGTGCCATCGCAAAGCAGGGCGGCACTGAAGCTTTCTTT,CAIAKQGGTEAFF
once,TRBJ2-3,TRBV5-6,-,TGTGCCAGCAGCTCCACCACCTTAGGGGGAAGGACAGATACGCAGTATTTT,CASSSTTLGGRTDTQYF
-,TRBJ2-5,TRBV11-2,-,TGTGCCAGCAGCACCGGGGACTGCTCCGGGGAGACCCAGTACTTC,CASSTGDCSGETQYF
-,TRBJ1-1,TRBV27,-,TGTGCCAGCAGGGGAGGACCGGGCACTGAAGCTTTCTTT,CASRGGPGTEAFF
-,TRBJ2-6,TRBV25-1,-,TGTGCCAGCAGTCCCACAGGGTCTGGGGCCAACGTCCTGACTTTC,CASSPTGSGANVLTF
-,TRBJ2-7,TRBV27,-,TGTGCCAGCAGTTTATCCTTCTCCTACGAGCAGTACTTC,CASSLSFSYEQYF
-,TRBJ2-7,TRBV6-5,-,TGTGCCAGCGCCACTAGGTTGGAGAACTACGAGCAGTACTTC,CASATRLENYEQYF